This TCR beta chain was recorded in a study of T cells in Graves' hyperthyroidism and ophthalmopathy. Broader study findings: The model foresaw ophthalmopathy a median around 6 months prior to onset.

Diagnoses used clinical symptoms, serum thyroxine and TRAb, thyroid ultrasound and orbital computed tomography. Germline loops: CDR1 MNHEY, CDR2 SVGEGT. V was cut by 7 bases and J by 0 bases, with 16 bases left in between. This CDR3 spans 15 amino acids. It was RNA transcripts that yielded the amplified TCR beta CDR3 regions. The TCR CDR3 was amplified in a first-round RT-PCR using the HTBI primer set. Via MiXCR, TCRdb re-called the multiplex PCR reads, giving one row per CDR3 protein. In the table there are more than 500,000 distinct CDR3 sequences, about 16% of which are singletons. This clonotype was recorded a few times. What it binds is unknown.

The receptor was derived from a woman younger than 45 with Graves' ophthalmopathy. V is TRBV6-2 or TRBV6-3 and J is TRBJ2-7; maybe TRBD2 (6 bases). The sequencing sample was made of blood. The CDR3 loop is CASKELASSSYEQYF. The CDR3 DNA is TGTGCCAGCAAGGAACTAGCCTCGAGCTCCTACGAGCAGTACTTC.